This paragraph reports one TCR beta chain. As yet, its antigen is unknown. This sample is drawn from a study of T cell repertoires in cytomegalovirus infection. Turning to the study itself: Through public TCR beta signatures, both CMV infection and matching HLA type were indicated.

Germline CDR1 is SEHNR and CDR2 is FQNEAQ (reference sequence). The CDR3 contains 16 residues. Trimming at V came to 3 bases and at J to 3 bases, leaving 8 bases not matched to a gene. Study findings and constraints: There were HLA-C-restricted CMV-specific TCR beta clonotypes dominating the ex vivo response. People with CMV and the relevant HLA were identified by cumulative public TCR beta family frequency.

One entry per CDR3 protein, called by TCRdb with MiXCR from the reads. The sample comprises some 680,000 distinct CDR3 sequences, roughly 36% of which are singletons, and more than 2.5% rests with the top ten. The TCR comes from a human donor in good health (CMV status not recorded). Some clones in this sample may be carry-over from other donors' samples. The sequenced sample was PBMCs. The genes are TRBV7-9 and TRBJ1-1; 9 nucleotides line up with TRBD1. The CDR3 sequence: CASSLLPGQGDTEAFF. The CDR3 DNA sequence: TGTGCCAGCAGCTTGCTACCGGGACAGGGAGACACTGAAGCTTTCTTT. Variable domain in full (rest from reference TRBV7-9 and TRBJ1-1): DTGVSQNPRHKITKRGQNVTFRCDPISEHNRLYWYRQTLGQGPEFLTYFQNEAQLEKSRLLSDRFSAERPKGSFSTLEIQRTEQGDSAMYLCASSLLPGQGDTEAFFGQGTRLTVV.